The 19 T cell receptor beta chains below were found in one sample sequenced in a study of patients and donors after allogeneic stem cell transplantation. In TCRdb, the RT-PCR reads were re-called with MiXCR into one record per CDR3 protein. In the table there are 150,000 to 250,000 distinct CDR3 sequences, around two fifths of which are singletons. Sequencing input: blood, either unsorted or a sorted T cell fraction (not recorded which). These receptors originate from a human donor who was either an allogeneic HSCT recipient or a stem cell or donor lymphocyte infusion donor (not recorded which). It is not recorded whose cells these are; they may come from a transplant donor.

CDR3 residues: CASSFWRMNTEAFF. The CDR3 DNA reads TGTGCCAGCAGTTTTTGGAGAATGAACACTGAAGCTTTCTTT. V gene TRBV28 combines with J gene TRBJ1-1; D is unclear. The CDR3 contains 14 residues. CDR1 and CDR2 from the germline V gene are MDHEN and SYDVKM. The V end lost 3 bases, the J end lost 0 bases, and 8 bases lay between the germline ends.

The V call is TRBV19, the J call TRBJ2-5, with D unclear. The CDR3 extends over 11 amino acids. Trimming stripped 3 bases from V and 6 bases from J, with 5 bases between. Per germline, CDR1 LNHDA and CDR2 SQIVND (reference sequence). The CDR3 DNA reads TGTGCCAGTAGTATCGGGCAGACCCAGTACTTC. Its translation is CASSIGQTQYF.

This clonotype was found a few times. The chain carries TRBV7-9 and TRBJ2-2; no reliable D call. Trimming shortened V by 0 bases and J by 4 bases, and 6 bases separated the two germline ends. The CDR3 spans 14 residues. CDR1 SEHNR and CDR2 FQNEAQ come from the germline V gene (reference sequence). The chain's CDR3 is CASSLASVTGELFF. CDR3 nucleotides: TGTGCCAGCAGCTTAGCTTCGGTCACCGGGGAGCTGTTTTTT.

The chain couples TRBV6-2 or TRBV6-3 to TRBJ1-1; D not resolved. Germline lookup yields CDR1 MNHEY and CDR2 SVGEGT. The CDR3 loop spans 14 amino acids. Trimming removed 1 base from V and 5 bases from J, with 11 bases in between. DNA for the CDR3: TGTGCCAGCAGTTACTTTGGGGTGGCAACTGAAGCTTTCTTT. Translated: CASSYFGVATEAFF.

The sample holds a few counts of this clonotype. This sequence joins TRBV5-5 and TRBJ1-5, with D perhaps TRBD1 (6 bases). Germline CDR1 reads SGHKS; CDR2 reads YYEKEE (reference sequence). Trimming removed 0 bases from V and 2 bases from J, with 15 bases in between. This CDR3 is built from 17 residues. The CDR3 DNA reads TGTGCCAGCAGCTTGGCCCTAACAGGGTGGCGCAATCAGCCCCAGCATTTT. It translates to CASSLALTGWRNQPQHF.

V is TRBV7-8 and J is TRBJ2-1; 7 bases fit TRBD2. The CDR3 covers 17 residues. Looked up from germline, CDR1 is SGHVS and CDR2 is FQNEAQ. V dropped 7 bases and J dropped 0; count of bases not matched to a gene: 12. In DNA, the CDR3 is TGTGCCAGCAACTCTCATAGCGGGCTGAGCTCCTACAATGAGCAGTTCTTC. Residues: CASNSHSGLSSYNEQFF. Complete variable domain (other parts from reference TRBV7-8 and TRBJ2-1): GAGVSQSPRYKVAKRGQDVALRCDPISGHVSLFWYQQALGQGPEFLTYFQNEAQLDKSGLPSDRFFAERPEGSVSTLKIQRTQQEDSAVYLCASNSHSGLSSYNEQFFGPGTRLTVL.

This clonotype has a handful of counts. The rearrangement joins TRBV9 to TRBJ1-3, with D tentatively TRBD1 (5 bases). Looked up from germline, CDR1 is SGDLS and CDR2 is YYNGEE. The V end was cut by 0 bases, the J end by 2 bases, with 18 bases between. This CDR3 spans 18 amino acids. The CDR3 loop reads CASSVEAFMGVPGNTIYF. CDR3 coding DNA: TGTGCCAGCAGCGTAGAGGCCTTTATGGGGGTTCCTGGAAACACCATATATTTT.

The chain carries TRBV7-6 and TRBJ2-3, with a possible D match to TRBD2 (6 bases). Between the trimmed V and J ends, which lost 4 bases and 1 base, there was a span of 15 bases. The germline V gene encodes CDR1 SGHVS and CDR2 FNYEAQ. This CDR3 region has 16 residues. The chain's CDR3 is CASSSTVRDGTDTQYF. CDR3 bases: TGTGCCAGCAGCTCAACAGTGCGGGATGGCACAGATACGCAGTATTTT.

V gene TRBV7-2 combines with J gene TRBJ1-1, with a possible D match to TRBD1 (6 bases). Per germline, CDR1 SGHTA and CDR2 FQGNSA. CDR3 length: 16 amino acids. With 1 base removed from V and 2 bases from J, the gap between germline ends came to 14 bases. The CDR3 region is CASSLVSRGHNTEAFF. Here the CDR3 DNA reads TGTGCCAGCAGCTTAGTATCCAGGGGACATAACACTGAAGCTTTCTTT.

This clonotype appeared a few times. The chain joins TRBV7-2 to TRBJ1-2; D not certain. CDR3 size: 14 residues. Trimming removed 1 base from V and 0 bases from J, with 6 bases in between. CDR1 is SGHTA, CDR2 FQGNSA, per germline. The CDR3 coding sequence is TGTGCCAGCAGCTTAGACGGCACTAACTATGGCTACACCTTC. Amino acids: CASSLDGTNYGYTF.

A note on this clonotype: Its ends do not fully match the called genes, so a read error is possible. V usage is TRBV7-2 and J usage is TRBJ1-2; TRBD1 aligns across 7 bases. Per germline, CDR1 SGHTA and CDR2 FQGNSA. CDR3 length equals 17 residues. CDR3 amino acids: CATSLWTGTVINYGYTF. The CDR3 DNA reads as TGTGCCACCAGCTTGTGGACCGGGACAGTCATAAACTATGGCTACACCTTC.

This clonotype showed up just a few times. The chain uses TRBV3-1 and TRBJ2-5; no clear D. The CDR3 extends over 13 amino acids. The germline V gene has CDR1 LGHDT and CDR2 YNNKEL (reference sequence). V lost 0 bases, J lost 3 bases, and 5 bases lay in between. The CDR3 loop is CASSQDGEETQYF. CDR3 DNA: TGTGCCAGCAGCCAAGATGGGGAAGAGACCCAGTACTTC.

This clonotype was seen only once. The V and J genes are TRBV18 and TRBJ2-5; D might be TRBD1 (6 bases). The CDR3 runs to 14 residues. V lost 8 bases to trimming and J lost 2 bases, with 15 bases between them. The germline gives CDR1 KGHSH, CDR2 LQKENI. This CDR3 reads CASVRRGMQETQYF. DNA for the CDR3: TGTGCCAGCGTTCGCAGGGGTATGCAAGAGACCCAGTACTTC.

V is TRBV20-1 and J is TRBJ1-3, with no clear D. Germline V CDR1 and CDR2: DFQATT, SNEGSKA (reference sequence). This CDR3 contains 15 residues. V lost 3 bases to trimming and J lost 2 bases, with 14 bases between them. CDR3 amino acids: CSARALGAAGNTIYF. CDR3 sequence (DNA): TGCAGTGCTAGGGCTCTAGGAGCTGCTGGAAACACCATATATTTT.

In this sample, this clonotype turned up a few times. The rearrangement links TRBV6-6 to TRBJ2-2; D is uncertain. V lost 5 bases and J 6 bases, leaving 10 bases between the germline ends. The CDR3 is 13 amino acids. Germline CDR1 is MNHNY and CDR2 is SVGAGI (reference sequence). The CDR3 spells CASSAYLAGELFF. CDR3 in DNA: TGTGCCAGCAGTGCTTACCTAGCCGGGGAGCTGTTTTTT.

This clonotype was observed a handful of times. The chain combines TRBV21-1 with TRBJ1-5; TRBD1, the table's D call, was not compared with the DNA. TRBV21-1 is an annotated pseudogene. The CDR3 has 19 amino acids. The CDR3, as DNA: TGTGCCAGCAGCAAACGGTCCGGGACAGAGGAAAATAGCAATCAGCCCCAGCATTTT. Amino acids: CASSKRSGTEENSNQPQHF.

This clonotype was seen only once. This rearrangement joins TRBV4-3 to TRBJ2-7, with 8 bases lining up with TRBD2. V shed 4 bases, J shed 5 bases, and the junction held 10 bases outside the gene matches. The length of the CDR3 is 15 residues. Germline V gene sequence: CDR1 LGHNA, CDR2 YSLEER. The CDR3 bases are TGCGCCAGCAGCCCCCTCGGACTACTAGCGGACGAGCAGTACTTC. Protein: CASSPLGLLADEQYF.

This clonotype appeared many times. The CDR3 is CASSRSQVLNQPQHF. For the CDR3, the DNA is TGTGCCAGCAGCCGTTCTCAGGTTCTCAATCAGCCCCAGCATTTT. J is TRBJ1-5 and V is TRBV4-2; D call uncertain. This CDR3 is built from 15 residues. Trimming stripped 4 bases from V and 3 bases from J, with 13 bases between. Germline assignment: CDR1 LGHNA and CDR2 YNFKEQ.

The chain combines TRBV12-3 or TRBV12-4 with TRBJ1-2; D uncertain. The CDR3 consists of 16 residues. Trimming shortened V by 1 base and J by 5 bases, and 17 bases separated the two germline ends. The CDR3 is CASSLGVQSPAYGYTF. The CDR3 DNA reads TGTGCCAGCAGTTTAGGAGTTCAATCGCCGGCATATGGCTACACCTTC.